Below, one T cell receptor (beta chain) is given with its context. The antigen is not known. This sample was taken from a study of T cell repertoires in cytomegalovirus infection. A single record per CDR3 protein comes from TCRdb applying MiXCR to the reads. In the table there are around 71,000 distinct CDR3 sequences, approximately 20% of which are singletons. The CDR3 has 11 amino acids. Trimming cost V 9 bases and J 5 bases, with 7 bases left between them. The V gene's germline CDR1 is SNHLY and CDR2 FYNNEI. The origin of this receptor is a human donor in good health (CMV status not recorded). Some clones in this sample may be carry-over from other donors' samples. The chain carries TRBV2 and TRBJ1-4; D remains ambiguous. The sequenced sample was CD8+ T cells from cultured PBMCs, obtained from culture after CMV antigen stimulation. CDR3 sequence reads: CARGLNEKLFF. Here the CDR3 DNA reads TGTGCCAGAGGACTGAATGAAAAACTGTTTTTT.